Listed below are T cell receptor beta chains from one sample, sequenced in a study of OX40 agonist ivuxolimab in advanced cancers. Libraries were prepared by immunoSEQ multiplex PCR; TCRdb keeps only in-frame clonotypes and omits some of them. Altogether around 66,000 clones are present, 80% to 95% being singletons, with the ten largest covering 18%. The material was CD4+ or CD8+ T cells sorted from blood, obtained in a trial of the OX40 agonist ivuxolimab. These receptors originate from an adult with an advanced solid tumor such as melanoma, head and neck, liver or kidney cancer. Both conserved end residues are part of each CDR3. Each record gives: J gene, clone size, D gene, V gene, CDR3 protein, CDR3 DNA. A D gene is named only where the DNA matches it firmly. Only some rows state a clone size, as once, few, many or a class for expanded clones.

TRBJ2-2 . . TRBV10-1 CASSVGTGELFF TGCGCCAGCAGTGTGGGGACCGGGGAGCTGTTTTTT
TRBJ2-3 . . TRBV11-2 CASSLGGPITDTQYF TGTGCCAGCAGCTTAGGCGGGCCAATCACAGATACGCAGTATTTT
TRBJ1-1 . . TRBV5-1 CASSVSLGTPNTEAFF TGCGCCAGCAGTGTGAGTTTGGGGACGCCGAACACTGAAGCTTTCTTT
TRBJ2-2 . . TRBV7-9 CASSSTNTGELFF TGTGCCAGCAGCTCTACGAACACCGGGGAGCTGTTTTTT
TRBJ1-2 . . TRBV30 CAWSPQGIYGYTF TGTGCCTGGAGCCCACAGGGTATCTATGGCTACACCTTC
TRBJ1-1 . . TRBV19 CASSVSGNTEAFF TGTGCCAGTAGTGTTAGTGGGAACACTGAAGCTTTCTTT
TRBJ2-7 . . TRBV2 CASSEGQGTYEQYF TGTGCCAGCAGTGAAGGCCAGGGGACCTACGAGCAGTACTTC
TRBJ2-7 . . TRBV6-5 CASGTGASYEQYF TGTGCCAGCGGGACGGGGGCCTCCTACGAGCAGTACTTC
TRBJ2-7 . TRBD1 TRBV28 CASTVGQALEQYF TGTGCCAGCACCGTGGGACAGGCACTGGAGCAGTACTTC
TRBJ2-7 . . TRBV7-9 CASSFSEYEQYF TGTGCCAGCAGCTTTAGTGAATACGAGCAGTACTTC
TRBJ1-1 . . TRBV7-6 CASSLANWGRNTEAFF TGTGCCAGCAGCTTAGCGAATTGGGGGAGGAACACTGAAGCTTTCTTT
TRBJ2-7 . . TRBV18 CASSPPQTLYEQYF TGTGCCAGCTCACCACCCCAGACTCTCTACGAGCAGTACTTC
TRBJ1-1 . TRBD1 TRBV9 CASSVVGTGGTEAFF TGTGCCAGCAGCGTAGTGGGGACAGGGGGCACTGAAGCTTTCTTT
TRBJ2-1 once . TRBV19 CASSIGGYEQFF TGTGCCAGTAGTATAGGGGGCTATGAGCAGTTCTTC
TRBJ1-5 . . TRBV5-6 CASSLGAGASNQPQHF TGTGCCAGCAGCTTGGGTGCAGGGGCCTCGAATCAGCCCCAGCATTTT
TRBJ2-3 . TRBD2 TRBV2 CASLVLAGVADTQYF TGTGCCAGCCTGGTACTAGCGGGGGTGGCAGATACGCAGTATTTT
TRBJ1-2 . . TRBV2 CASSEGPGNYGYTF TGTGCCAGCAGTGAGGGGCCAGGGAACTATGGCTACACCTTC
TRBJ2-7 . . TRBV27 CASSLAIDYEQYF TGTGCCAGCAGTTTAGCGATTGATTACGAGCAGTACTTC
TRBJ2-1 . TRBD1 TRBV4-1 CASSLQGALYNEQFF TGCGCCAGCAGCCTCCAGGGGGCCCTCTACAATGAGCAGTTCTTC
TRBJ2-7 . TRBD2 TRBV9 CASAAGGLGYEQYF TGTGCCAGCGCAGCGGGGGGCCTCGGGTACGAGCAGTACTTC
TRBJ1-2 . . TRBV5-5 CASSLRDSAYGYTF TGTGCCAGCAGCCTCAGGGATTCGGCTTATGGCTACACCTTC
TRBJ2-3 . . TRBV2 CASSDSLALVDTQYF TGTGCCAGCAGTGATTCGCTAGCGTTGGTAGATACGCAGTATTTT
TRBJ2-1 . TRBD2 TRBV5-4 CASSLVAGGDNEQFF TGTGCCAGCAGCTTGGTGGCGGGGGGTGACAATGAGCAGTTCTTC
TRBJ2-7 . . TRBV27 CASSYAGTYEQYF TGTGCCAGCAGTTACGCCGGGACCTACGAGCAGTACTTC
TRBJ1-2 . . TRBV6-5 CASSSGEHYGYTF TGTGCCAGCAGTTCCGGGGAACACTATGGCTACACCTTC
TRBJ2-3 . TRBD2 TRBV9 CASSALAGDFTDTQYF TGTGCCAGCAGCGCGCTAGCGGGGGATTTCACAGATACGCAGTATTTT
TRBJ2-7 . TRBD2 TRBV7-2 CASSLLAGGSEQYF TGTGCCAGCAGCCTTTTAGCGGGGGGATCCGAGCAGTACTTC
TRBJ2-7 . . TRBV21-1 CASSKETGVSYEQYF TGTGCCAGCAGCAAAGAAACAGGGGTCTCCTACGAGCAGTACTTC
TRBJ1-1 . TRBD1 TRBV6-4 CASSPRGRTEAFF TGTGCCAGCAGCCCCAGGGGGCGCACTGAAGCTTTCTTT
TRBJ2-7 . . TRBV5-6 CASSLPAGNEQYF TGTGCCAGCAGCTTGCCCGCGGGCAACGAGCAGTACTTC
TRBJ1-2 . . TRBV14 CASSLTGQPWNGYTF TGTGCCAGCAGCCTTACGGGACAACCTTGGAATGGCTACACCTTC
TRBJ1-1 . . TRBV9 CASSAVPGRLGTEAFF TGTGCCAGCAGCGCCGTACCGGGACGGCTTGGCACTGAAGCTTTCTTT
TRBJ1-6 few . TRBV7-8 CASSLYPGGNSPLHF TGTGCCAGCAGCTTATATCCCGGGGGGAATTCACCCCTCCACTTT
TRBJ1-6 . . TRBV6-1 CASSPSWNSPLHF TGTGCCAGCAGCCCCTCATGGAATTCACCCCTCCACTTT
TRBJ1-5 . . TRBV10-3 CAILVLGPPRPQHF TGTGCCATCCTGGTCTTGGGGCCGCCACGTCCCCAGCATTTT
TRBJ1-2 . . TRBV7-9 CASSPPDRNYGYTF TGTGCCAGCAGCCCCCCGGACAGAAACTATGGCTACACCTTC
TRBJ1-6 once . TRBV13 CASSPGLRYSPLHF TGTGCCAGCAGCCCCGGACTGCGATATTCACCCCTCCACTTT
TRBJ1-2 once . TRBV19 CASSTRGQAGYTF TGTGCCAGTAGTACGAGGGGACAAGCTGGCTACACCTTC
TRBJ1-1 . . TRBV5-4 CASSLITGPTEAFF TGTGCCAGCAGCTTGATAACAGGGCCCACTGAAGCTTTCTTT
TRBJ1-5 once . TRBV7-8 CASSEPHPAGKGNQPQHF TGTGCCAGCAGCGAGCCTCACCCCGCGGGGAAGGGCAATCAGCCCCAGCATTTT
TRBJ1-1 . . TRBV28 CASQGGGFEAFF TGTGCCAGCCAAGGGGGGGGCTTTGAAGCTTTCTTT
TRBJ1-4 . . TRBV28 CASRVDGTNEKLFF TGTGCCAGCCGGGTGGACGGTACTAATGAAAAACTGTTTTTT
TRBJ2-3 . TRBD1 TRBV27 CASSLQGVGTDTQYF TGTGCCAGCAGTTTACAGGGGGTTGGGACAGATACGCAGTATTTT
TRBJ1-6 . TRBD1 TRBV6-5 CASSTGEGLPLHF TGTGCCAGCAGCACAGGGGAGGGTTTACCCCTCCACTTT
TRBJ2-5 . . TRBV5-8 CASSLATNLLETQYF TGTGCCAGCAGCTTGGCCACCAACCTCCTAGAGACCCAGTACTTC
TRBJ2-2 . . TRBV19 CATSFTGELFF TGTGCCACTAGCTTTACCGGGGAGCTGTTTTTT
TRBJ1-1 . . TRBV15 CATSRDLGTNTEAFF TGTGCCACCAGCAGAGACCTGGGTACGAACACTGAAGCTTTCTTT
TRBJ2-1 . . TRBV4-1 CASSQIGGTGSYNEQFF TGCGCCAGCAGCCAAATAGGGGGGACTGGCTCCTACAATGAGCAGTTCTTC
TRBJ1-1 . . TRBV7-6 CASSLGTNTEAFF TGTGCCAGCAGCTTGGGAACCAACACTGAAGCTTTCTTT
TRBJ1-2 . . TRBV6-1 CASSHGKGSFYGYTF TGTGCCAGTTCCCACGGGAAGGGGTCTTTCTATGGCTACACCTTC
TRBJ2-7 . . TRBV29-1 CSVETRQSYEQYF TGCAGCGTTGAAACGCGGCAGTCCTACGAGCAGTACTTC
TRBJ1-1 once TRBD1 TRBV2 CASSESWGQEAFF TGTGCCAGCAGTGAAAGTTGGGGACAGGAAGCTTTCTTT
TRBJ2-7 . . TRBV7-6 CASSYSTGDTLEQYF TGTGCCAGCAGCTACTCGACAGGAGATACCTTAGAGCAGTACTTC
TRBJ1-1 . . TRBV5-6 CASSLLRTEAFF TGTGCCAGCAGCTTGCTACGCACTGAAGCTTTCTTT
TRBJ2-7 . . TRBV27 CASSFGGPSYEQYF TGTGCCAGCAGTTTTGGCGGGCCCTCCTACGAGCAGTACTTC